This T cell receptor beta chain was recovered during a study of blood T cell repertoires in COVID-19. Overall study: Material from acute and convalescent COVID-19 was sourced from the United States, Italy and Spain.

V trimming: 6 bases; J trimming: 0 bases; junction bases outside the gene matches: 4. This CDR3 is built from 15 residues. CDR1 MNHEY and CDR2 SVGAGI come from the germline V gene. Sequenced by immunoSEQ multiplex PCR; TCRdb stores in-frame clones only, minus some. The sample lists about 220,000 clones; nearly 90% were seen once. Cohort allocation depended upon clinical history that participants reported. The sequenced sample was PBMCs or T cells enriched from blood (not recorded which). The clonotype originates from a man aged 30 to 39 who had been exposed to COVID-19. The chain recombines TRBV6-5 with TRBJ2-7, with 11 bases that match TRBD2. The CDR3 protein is CASRSLAGVSYEQYF. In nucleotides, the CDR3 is TGTGCCAGCAGGTCACTAGCGGGGGTCTCCTACGAGCAGTACTTC.